This T cell receptor beta chain was captured by sequencing in a study of vaccination and CD4 T cells after COVID-19 (dated by TCRdb to between 2021 and 2022). For context, the study as a whole: SARS-CoV-2 positivity had been established in the convalescent patients by nasal swab PCR, and mild disease was recorded in several of these patients and severe disease in one. The convalescent cohort comprised six males and four females, including two Hispanic individuals, seven Caucasians, two Asians and one multiracial person. Participants received two doses of either the Pfizer-BioNTech BNT162b2 vaccine (n=8) or the Moderna mRNA-1273 vaccine (n=2). Post-COVID blood samples were collected from convalescent patients a median of roughly 100 days after diagnosis, with a range of about 35 to 161 days. The time from the second vaccine dose to post-vaccine blood sampling had a median of approximately 72 days and ranged from roughly 12 to 241 days. For stimulating the cultures, overlapping spike peptide pools were used, derived from SARS-CoV-2 as well as from the common cold coronaviruses HCoV-NL63, HCoV-OC43 and HCoV-229E. Control cultures received a CEFX viral epitope pool as the positive control, an HIV-1 Nef peptide pool as the negative control, or no peptide. In nine to eleven COVID-19 convalescent patients and a few infection-naive healthy vaccine recipients, researchers compared the spike-specific CD4+ TCR repertoire from before mRNA vaccination with the repertoire from after. Summary of the overall study and its limitations: The median number of SARS-CoV-2-reactive clonotypes rose from 20 to 25 after infection to 35 to 45 after vaccination, but the change was not significant. The study included relatively few convalescent patients and did not analyze early timepoints after natural infection. Of the vaccine-specific clones in convalescent patients, 304 of 307, or nearly all, reacted only to SARS-CoV-2 spike and did not cross-react with common cold coronaviruses. Among convalescent patients, a median roughly 84% of the SARS-CoV-2-reactive clones seen after vaccination appeared only after vaccination, which suggests priming specific to the vaccine.

The treatment or condition label, as the study defines it: approximately nine-day PBMC culture with coronavirus spike peptide pools or control peptides (ViraFEST assay). The ViraFEST assay, used in the study, expanded antigen-specific T cells with peptide pools and then identified the expanded clonotypes through TCR sequencing. The convalescent patients' positive SARS-CoV-2 PCR tests were from March to December 2020, which was before the Alpha, Beta and Delta variants emerged in the United States. Each well held 2.2 million or so PBMCs cultured with approximately 9.1 ug/ml peptide pools in IMDM containing 5% human AB serum and 9.5 to 10 IU/ml IL-2. Half of the culture medium was replaced with fresh IL-2-containing medium on days 3 and 7. After more than 8 days of culture, CD4+ T cells were isolated by negative selection using the EasySep CD4+ T cell isolation kit. Ficoll-Paque Plus gradient centrifugation was used to isolate PBMCs from whole blood, and the isolated PBMCs were then either used fresh or cryopreserved at -140C. Each culture condition was generally run in triplicate wells.

To note about this clonotype: Its antigen is currently not known. No per-base quality is available; no much larger clone lies one base away.

Library generation was performed with PCR. TCR sequencing of DNA from cultured CD4+ T cells used the Oncomine TCR Beta short-read assay at the Johns Hopkins FTIC core. Genomic DNA was extracted from the cultured CD4+ T cells with the QIAamp micro DNA kit. Oncomine TCR Beta libraries from cultured CD4+ T cells were pooled using unique dual indexes and sequenced on an Illumina iSeq 100. Turning to the authors' computational methods: Non-productive sequences were removed, and CDR3s not starting with C, not ending with F or W, or shorter than 7 amino acids were discarded. The MANAFEST web application identified antigen-specific clonotypes by comparing peptide-stimulated wells against reference wells and other culture wells. An FDR below 0.05, an odds ratio above 5, and a productive frequency above 0.1% in at least two of three replicate wells were required for clones to be considered positive. A clonotype counted as cross-reactive if it showed significant expansion both in the SARS-CoV-2 spike wells and in at least one common cold coronavirus spike condition. Using R version 3.6.1, CDR3 homology was evaluated through Levenshtein distances (stringdist) along with unrooted phylogenetic trees (ape). The raw public reads went through TCRdb reprocessing: fastp at Q25, MiXCR clone calling, in-frame beta chains kept. Duplicate CDR3 protein sequences are folded into a single record with the most common DNA and genes. The V and J calls and clone size come from TCRdb's table, not from the authors' own analysis. Counted in this sample were around 15,000 distinct CDR3 sequences; around 47% of them appeared once. Of the sample, about 3.5% falls within the top ten clones.

The CDR3 measures 15 amino acids from cysteine to phenylalanine. Only the CDR3 DNA stays, 45 bases, in frame from base 1. The germline V gene yields MNHNS for CDR1 and SASEGT for CDR2. V lost 10 bases and J lost 6 bases; the stretch between them is 21 bases long. The sequence links TRBV6-1 to TRBJ2-2, with a weak D call of TRBD2 (6 bases match). The sample comprised CD4+ T cells from blood, cultured in vitro. The clonotype originates from a human donor who had recovered from COVID-19. The sequence in DNA is TGTGCCACCATCGGGGGTCGAGCTGGGGCCGGGGAGCTGTTTTTT. This yields the protein CATIGGRAGAGELFF.